This record concerns one TCR beta chain sequence. TCRdb recomputed calls from the PCR reads with MiXCR, one row per CDR3 protein. The sample carries over 10,000 distinct CDR3 sequences, around 60% recorded once. These data come from a study of tumor-infiltrating lymphocytes in oesophageal squamous cell carcinoma. This receptor was taken from a female donor with esophageal squamous cell carcinoma. Sequencing used esophageal tumor tissue.

The CDR3: CASSQGDSQPQHF. CDR3 bases: TGTGCCAGCAGCCAAGGTGATTCTCAGCCCCAGCATTTT. The J gene is TRBJ1-5, the V gene TRBV7-2; D gene uncertain. The CDR3 covers 13 residues. V lost 5 bases, J lost 6 bases, and 11 bases lay in between. CDR1 is SGHTA, CDR2 FQGNSA, per germline.